Below are 20 T cell receptor beta chains sequenced from a single sample in a study of T-cell reconstitution after alpha-beta-depleted transplantation in children. This sample's TCRbeta library carried unique molecular identifier barcodes. TCRdb passed the PCR reads through MiXCR, listing each CDR3 protein once. Of about 980,000 distinct CDR3 sequences detected, 25% to 35% appear once; the ten largest clones hold 28%. The material was PBMCs, mostly from graft donor cells, obtained 360 days after TCRalphabeta/CD19-depleted stem cell transplant. The receptors derive from a boy under two years old who had a stem cell transplant for SCID, so the T cells may come from the graft donor.

This clonotype was found a few times. The rearrangement joins TRBV9 to TRBJ2-1; 7 nucleotides agree with TRBD1. CDR3 length: 17 amino acids. Germline-derived CDR1 and CDR2 are SGDLS and YYNGEE. With V trimmed by 0 bases and J by 8 bases, 14 bases remained unmatched. The DNA for the CDR3 is TGTGCCAGCAGCGTAGATAGGGGGCGCGTTGGATCCGATGAGCAGTTCTTC. It codes for CASSVDRGRVGSDEQFF. The full variable domain, rest sourced from reference TRBV9 and TRBJ2-1, is DSGVTQTPKHLITATGQRVTLRCSPRSGDLSVYWYQQSLDQGLQFLIQYYNGEERAKGNILERFSAQQFPDLHSELNLSSLELGDSALYFCASSVDRGRVGSDEQFFGPGTRLTVL.

V gene TRBV20-1 combines with J gene TRBJ1-3; D not resolved. Looked up from germline, CDR1 is DFQATT and CDR2 is SNEGSKA (reference sequence). V lost 3 bases to trimming and J lost 6 bases, with 12 bases between them. There are 13 residues in the CDR3. CDR3 sequence (DNA): TGCAGTGCTAGCGGGGAAGGACCAAACACCATATATTTT. Translation gives CSASGEGPNTIYF.

This clonotype was picked up many times. The chain uses TRBV20-1 and TRBJ2-5; D may be TRBD2 (6 bases). CDR3 length: 12 amino acids. The germline V and J ends were trimmed by 6 bases and 5 bases, with 13 bases remaining between them. Germline V gives CDR1 DFQATT, CDR2 SNEGSKA (reference sequence). The CDR3 sequence: CSAQVLAETQYF. CDR3 nucleotide sequence: TGCAGTGCCCAGGTCCTAGCGGAGACCCAGTACTTC.

The V and J genes are TRBV4-1 and TRBJ2-3; D unresolved. Germline CDR1 is MGHRA and CDR2 is YSYEKL. This CDR3 comprises 13 residues. Trimming shortened V by 2 bases and J by 5 bases, and 8 bases separated the two germline ends. Written as DNA, the CDR3 is TGCGCCAGCAGCCAACACGGGTTAGATACGCAGTATTTT. Its translation: CASSQHGLDTQYF.

This clonotype was recorded a few times. CDR3 sequence reads: CASSLSGGTETQYF. The CDR3 DNA reads as TGCGCCAGCAGCTTGTCTGGCGGGACAGAGACCCAGTACTTC. The genes are TRBV5-1 and TRBJ2-5; a possible D gene is TRBD2 (6 bases). Per the germline V gene, CDR1 is SGHRS and CDR2 is YFSETQ. The CDR3 covers 14 residues. Between the trimmed V and J ends, which lost 1 base and 4 bases, there was a span of 11 bases.

This clonotype has ten or more counts. This chain uses TRBV12-3 or TRBV12-4 with TRBJ2-7; no reliable D call. CDR3 length: 13 amino acids. The V end lost 3 bases, the J end lost 4 bases, and 10 bases lay between the germline ends. The CDR3 DNA reads as TGTGCCAGCAGTTTCGTGCGTGGTTACGAGCAGTACTTC. This sequence encodes CASSFVRGYEQYF.

The J gene is TRBJ2-2, the V gene TRBV28, with D unresolved. The CDR3 runs 12 residues. Germline CDR1 reads MDHEN; CDR2 reads SYDVKM. Trimming cost V 8 bases and J 2 bases, with 6 bases left between them. The CDR3 loop is CASWGNTGELFF. CDR3 bases: TGTGCCAGCTGGGGAAACACCGGGGAGCTGTTTTTT.

The chain couples TRBV5-1 to TRBJ2-3; TRBD2 matches at 8 bases. Germline lookup yields CDR1 SGHRS and CDR2 YFSETQ. There are 17 residues in the CDR3. J lost 1 base, V lost 3 bases, and 10 bases had no gene match. The CDR3: CASSSGMSSGGTDTQYF. In DNA, the CDR3 is TGCGCCAGCAGCTCCGGTATGAGTAGCGGGGGCACAGATACGCAGTATTTT.

This rearrangement joins TRBV7-9 to TRBJ2-7; TRBD1 is a possible D gene (6 bases). The germline V gene encodes CDR1 SEHNR and CDR2 FQNEAQ (reference sequence). This CDR3 region has 12 residues. Trimming took off 5 bases at V and 6 bases at J, with 11 bases between the two ends. This chain's CDR3 is CASSRDRTEQYF. CDR3 DNA: TGTGCCAGCAGCCGCGACAGGACCGAGCAGTACTTC.

This clonotype was seen only a few times. The V gene is TRBV7-9, the J gene TRBJ2-4; D is unclear. Germline assignment: CDR1 SEHNR and CDR2 FQNEAQ (reference sequence). V lost 1 base to trimming and J lost 2 bases, with 3 bases between them. The CDR3 is 13 amino acids. CDR3 sequence reads: CASSLVTKNIQYF. In DNA form, the CDR3 reads TGTGCCAGCAGCTTAGTGACCAAAAACATTCAGTACTTC.

The J gene is TRBJ2-4, the V gene TRBV18; 9 bases are a match to TRBD1. This CDR3 comprises 22 residues. The germline gives CDR1 KGHSH, CDR2 LQKENI. Germline trimming cut 2 bases from V and 0 bases from J; bases unmatched to any gene: 20. This chain's CDR3 is CASSPTFTAGRTGAIAKNIQYF. The CDR3 DNA sequence: TGTGCCAGCTCACCAACCTTCACTGCGGGCAGGACAGGGGCTATAGCCAAAAACATTCAGTACTTC. Together with reference TRBV18 and TRBJ2-4, the CDR3 gives the full variable domain: NAGVMQNPRHLVRRRGQEARLRCSPMKGHSHVYWYRQLPEEGLKFMVYLQKENIIDESGMPKERFSAEFPKEGPSILRIQQVVRGDSAAYFCASSPTFTAGRTGAIAKNIQYFGAGTRLSVL.

The chain is built from TRBV7-8 and TRBJ1-2; a weak D match, TRBD1 (6 bases). Germline values: CDR1 SGHVS, CDR2 FQNEAQ. There are 13 residues in the CDR3. The germline V and J ends were trimmed by 5 bases and 6 bases, with 13 bases remaining between them. The chain's CDR3 is CASSPTGSDGYTF. CDR3 sequence (DNA): TGTGCCAGCAGCCCTACAGGGTCCGATGGCTACACCTTC.

This clonotype was seen only a few times. The chain has TRBV12-3 or TRBV12-4 and TRBJ2-1; D ambiguous. The CDR3 sequence is 14 residues long. V was cut by 2 bases and J by 3 bases, with 8 bases left in between. CDR3 loop: CASSLLVIYNEQFF. CDR3 DNA sequence: TGTGCCAGCAGTTTATTGGTAATCTACAATGAGCAGTTCTTC.

This clonotype was seen more than once but under ten times. The chain is built from TRBV6-1 and TRBJ1-5, with TRBD1 matching 8 bases. Germline V gene data show CDR1 as MNHNS and CDR2 as SASEGT. The CDR3 consists of 12 residues. The trim removed 10 bases at V and 6 bases at J, leaving 5 bases unmatched. The CDR3 nucleotides read TGTGCCATTGGTGACAGGGGTCAGCCCCAGCATTTT. This encodes CAIGDRGQPQHF.

This clonotype has a handful of counts. The gene calls are TRBV20-1 and TRBJ2-7; D might be TRBD2 (6 bases). Trimming removed 6 bases from V and 13 bases from J, with 16 bases in between. The CDR3 extends over 10 amino acids. Per the germline V gene, CDR1 is DFQATT and CDR2 is SNEGSKA (reference sequence). CDR3 nucleotides: TGCAGTGCCAGGGCCGGGACTTCATACTTC. Translating gives CSARAGTSYF.

The CDR3 here is CASSDAGYGYTF. In DNA form, the CDR3 reads TGTGCCAGCAGCGACGCCGGGTATGGCTACACCTTC. This chain joins TRBV2 and TRBJ1-2; D gene uncertain. The germline CDR1 and CDR2 sequences are SNHLY and FYNNEI. This CDR3 is built from 12 residues. Between the trimmed V and J ends, which lost 6 bases and 5 bases, there was a span of 10 bases.

This CDR3 reads CASSLVSGFSEKLFF. The CDR3 nucleotides read TGCGCCAGCAGCTTGGTATCAGGGTTCAGTGAAAAACTGTTTTTT. The J gene is TRBJ1-4, the V gene TRBV5-1, with D possibly being TRBD1 (5 bases). The length of the CDR3 is 15 residues. Trimming cost V 0 bases and J 7 bases, with 13 bases left between them. Per germline, CDR1 SGHRS and CDR2 YFSETQ.

The chain is built from TRBV10-1 and TRBJ1-1; no reliable D call. V was pared by 8 bases and J by 0 bases, with 10 bases between. The length of the CDR3 is 13 residues. Germline values: CDR1 WNHNN, CDR2 SYGVQD (reference sequence). The CDR3 reads CASQLSMNTEAFF. The CDR3 DNA follows: TGCGCCAGCCAGCTTTCCATGAACACTGAAGCTTTCTTT.

The chain recombines TRBV12-3 or TRBV12-4 with TRBJ1-5; 10 bases align to TRBD1. The CDR3 spans 16 residues. The V gene end was trimmed by 4 bases and the J gene end by 2 bases; junction bases not matched to a gene: 5. For the CDR3, the DNA is TGTGCCAGCAGTTCAGGGACAGGGGTGGGCAATCAGCCCCAGCATTTT. This sequence encodes CASSSGTGVGNQPQHF.

This clonotype appeared many times. V usage is TRBV7-9 and J usage is TRBJ1-4, with 8 bases fitting TRBD1. V lost 4 bases and J lost 5; bases outside the gene matches: 9. This CDR3 spans 16 amino acids. Germline CDR1 and CDR2: SEHNR and FQNEAQ (reference sequence). CDR3 in DNA: TGTGCCAGCAGCTCGTCAAGGGGACAGGCAAATGAAAAACTGTTTTTT. Its translation: CASSSSRGQANEKLFF.